This T cell receptor beta chain was observed in a study of T cells after yellow fever vaccination. Study-wide findings and caveats: In post-booster samples, most primary-vaccination clones reappeared (approximately 95% CD4, 88% CD8).

On this clonotype itself: Its antigen is undetermined.

The germline V and J ends were trimmed by 5 bases and 8 bases, with 22 bases remaining between them. The CDR3 spans 15 residues. Germline V gene data show CDR1 as DFQATT and CDR2 as SNEGSKA (reference sequence). The 5'RACE template-switching step produced TCR cDNA and added a universal primer site and UMIs. TCRdb analysed the 5' RACE reads with MiXCR anew, one entry per CDR3 protein. The sample carries around 550,000 distinct CDR3 sequences, 15% to 20% recorded once. This chain joins TRBV20-1 and TRBJ2-1; D is possibly TRBD1 or TRBD2 (5 bases each). The receptor's source is a man aged 25 to 40 who received the YFV17D yellow fever vaccine. The starting material was PBMCs, obtained 15 days after the yellow fever booster vaccination. CDR3 in amino acids: CSAGGPGTVFDEQFF. The CDR3 DNA reads TGCAGTGCTGGGGGACCCGGGACGGTCTTCGATGAGCAGTTCTTC.